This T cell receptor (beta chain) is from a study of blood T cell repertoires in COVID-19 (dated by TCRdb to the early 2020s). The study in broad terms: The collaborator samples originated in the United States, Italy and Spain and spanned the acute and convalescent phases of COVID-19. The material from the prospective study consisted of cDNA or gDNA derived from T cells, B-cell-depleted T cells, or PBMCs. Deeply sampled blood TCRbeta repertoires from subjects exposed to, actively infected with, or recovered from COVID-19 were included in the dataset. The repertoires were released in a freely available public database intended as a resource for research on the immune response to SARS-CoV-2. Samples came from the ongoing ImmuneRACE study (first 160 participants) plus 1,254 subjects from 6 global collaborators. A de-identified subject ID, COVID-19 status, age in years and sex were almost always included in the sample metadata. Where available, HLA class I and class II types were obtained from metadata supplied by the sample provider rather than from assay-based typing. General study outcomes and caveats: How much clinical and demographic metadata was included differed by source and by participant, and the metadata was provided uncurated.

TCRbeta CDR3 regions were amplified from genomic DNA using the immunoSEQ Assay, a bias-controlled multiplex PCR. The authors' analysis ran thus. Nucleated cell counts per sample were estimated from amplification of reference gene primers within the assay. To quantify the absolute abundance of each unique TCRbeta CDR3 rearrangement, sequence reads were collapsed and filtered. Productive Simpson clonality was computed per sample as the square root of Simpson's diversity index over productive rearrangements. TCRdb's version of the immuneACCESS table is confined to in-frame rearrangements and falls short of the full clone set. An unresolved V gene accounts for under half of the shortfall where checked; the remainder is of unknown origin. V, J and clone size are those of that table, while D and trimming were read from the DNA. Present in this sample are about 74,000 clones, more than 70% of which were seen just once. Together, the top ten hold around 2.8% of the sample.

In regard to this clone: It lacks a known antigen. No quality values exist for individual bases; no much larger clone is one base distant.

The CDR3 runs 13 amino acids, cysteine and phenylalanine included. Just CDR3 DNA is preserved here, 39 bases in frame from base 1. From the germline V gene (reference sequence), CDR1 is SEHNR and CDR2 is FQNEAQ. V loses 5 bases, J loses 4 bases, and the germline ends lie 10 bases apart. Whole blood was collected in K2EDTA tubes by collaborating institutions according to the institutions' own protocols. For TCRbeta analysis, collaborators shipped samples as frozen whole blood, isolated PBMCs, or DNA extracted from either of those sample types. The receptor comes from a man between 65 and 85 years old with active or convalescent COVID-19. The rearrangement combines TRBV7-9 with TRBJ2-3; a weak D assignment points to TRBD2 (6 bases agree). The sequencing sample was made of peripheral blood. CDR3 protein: CASSTTGADTQYF. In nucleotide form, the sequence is TGTGCCAGCAGCACTACGGGGGCAGATACGCAGTATTTT.